Below are 32 T cell receptor beta chains sequenced from a single sample in a study of long-term antiretroviral therapy in people with HIV. The libraries were made with immunoSEQ v3.0 at survey level. TCRdb's copy holds only in-frame clones and misses some; the assay was immunoSEQ multiplex PCR. The sample includes about 20,000 clones, nearly 95% seen only once; the top ten take around 7.7%. This specimen was unsorted PBMCs, taken 4.4 years after starting antiretroviral therapy. Receptors originate from a woman aged 50 to 65 with HIV.

This clone appeared once. This chain uses TRBV25-1 with TRBJ1-4; 8 nucleotides line up with TRBD1. V gave up 4 bases and J gave up 6 bases; unmatched junction bases: 7. The CDR3 consists of 15 residues. The germline gives CDR1 MGHDK, CDR2 SYGVNS. The CDR3 bases are TGTGCCAGCAGTGGGTGGACAGGGTTGGATGAAAAACTGTTTTTT. Translated: CASSGWTGLDEKLFF. Together with reference TRBV25-1 and TRBJ1-4, the CDR3 gives the full variable domain: EADIYQTPRYLVIGTGKKITLECSQTMGHDKMYWYQQDPGMELHLIHYSYGVNSTEKGDLSSESTVSRIRTEHFPLTLESARPSHTSQYLCASSGWTGLDEKLFFGSGTQLSVL.

V usage is TRBV27 and J usage is TRBJ2-3; a possible D gene is TRBD2 (6 bases). In germline, CDR1 is MNHEY, CDR2 SMNVEV (reference sequence). CDR3 size: 15 residues. V lost 5 bases and J lost 4, with 16 bases in between. CDR3 nucleotides: TGTGCCAGCAGTCCACAACTAGCTAGCTCAGATACGCAGTATTTT. Protein: CASSPQLASSDTQYF.

The chain couples TRBV9 to TRBJ2-2; 7 nucleotides agree with TRBD1. The CDR3 runs to 12 residues. Germline V lookup: CDR1 SGDLS, CDR2 YYNGEE. V lost 5 bases to trimming and J lost 7 bases; unmatched junction nucleotides: 2. The CDR3 coding sequence is TGTGCCAGCAGGACAGGGAACGGGGAGCTGTTTTTT. The encoded protein is CASRTGNGELFF.

The chain employs TRBV19 and TRBJ1-4; no definite D call. The CDR3 has 15 amino acids. The germline CDR1 and CDR2 sequences are LNHDA and SQIVND (reference sequence). Trimming removed 5 bases from V and 0 bases from J, with 10 bases in between. In DNA, the CDR3 is TGTGCCAGTAGTTTTTCCCGAACAACTAATGAAAAACTGTTTTTT. This encodes CASSFSRTTNEKLFF.

The chain links TRBV10-3 to TRBJ1-5; D unclear. The ends were cut back, 3 bases at V and 4 bases at J, with 13 bases in the middle. Per germline, CDR1 ENHRY and CDR2 SYGVKD. This CDR3 is 15 amino acids long. This CDR3 is CAISEAVSENQPQHF. The CDR3 coding sequence is TGTGCCATCAGTGAAGCGGTGTCAGAAAATCAGCCCCAGCATTTT.

This chain links TRBV18 with TRBJ2-5; no clear D. In germline, CDR1 is KGHSH, CDR2 LQKENI. CDR3 size: 12 residues. Trimming cost V 3 bases and J 4 bases, with 6 bases left between them. The CDR3 coding sequence is TGTGCCAGCTCACCTAGCCCAGAGACCCAGTACTTC. This translates into CASSPSPETQYF.

This clone was seen once. V and J are TRBV9 and TRBJ1-6, with TRBD1 matching 8 bases. Per the germline V gene, CDR1 is SGDLS and CDR2 is YYNGEE. V shed 3 bases, J shed 3 bases, and the junction held 2 bases outside the gene matches. The CDR3 totals 15 residues. DNA of the CDR3: TGTGCCAGCAGCGCAGGACAGGGCTATAATTCACCCCTCCACTTT. Translating gives CASSAGQGYNSPLHF.

J is TRBJ2-7 and V is TRBV7-6; D is uncertain. The length of the CDR3 is 15 residues. Trimming removed 5 bases at V and 2 bases at J, with 16 bases between. CDR1 SGHVS and CDR2 FNYEAQ come from the germline V gene. This CDR3 reads CASSPRSIITYEQYF. CDR3 in DNA: TGTGCCAGCAGCCCGAGAAGCATTATCACCTACGAGCAGTACTTC.

This clone was observed a handful of times. The V and J genes are TRBV25-1 and TRBJ1-1, with TRBD1 matching 10 bases. CDR3 length equals 15 residues. CDR1 is MGHDK and CDR2 is SYGVNS in the germline V gene. Trimming at V came to 4 bases and at J to 5 bases, leaving 7 bases not matched to a gene. The CDR3 reads CASSGTGQGRTEAFF. The CDR3 DNA is TGTGCCAGCAGTGGAACGGGACAGGGGAGGACTGAAGCTTTCTTT.

The V and J genes are TRBV2 and TRBJ1-1; TRBD1 is a possible D gene (6 bases). The V end was cut by 4 bases, the J end by 4 bases, with 16 bases between. There are 15 residues in the CDR3. The germline V gene encodes CDR1 SNHLY and CDR2 FYNNEI. In nucleotides, the CDR3 is TGTGCCAGCAGTGGCGAGAAGGGGGAAGGCACTGAAGCTTTCTTT. This sequence encodes CASSGEKGEGTEAFF.

V and J are TRBV6-4 and TRBJ2-2; D may match TRBD1 or TRBD2 (6 bases each). Germline loops: CDR1 MRHNA, CDR2 SNTAGT. There are 15 residues in the CDR3. Between the trimmed V and J ends, which lost 6 bases and 5 bases, there was a span of 16 bases. DNA of the CDR3: TGTGCCAGCAGCCCGGCAGGGGCGGGGACCGGGGAGCTGTTTTTT. Translation: CASSPAGAGTGELFF.

The V and J genes are TRBV7-3 and TRBJ2-3; a possible D gene is TRBD2 (6 bases). CDR3 length: 14 residues. Germline CDR1 and CDR2: SGHTA and FQGTGA. The V and J ends lost 2 bases and 3 bases respectively, with 9 bases between them. The CDR3: CASSLGGRTDTQYF. The CDR3, as DNA: TGTGCCAGCAGCTTAGGAGGGCGGACAGATACGCAGTATTTT.

The chain couples TRBV7-9 to TRBJ2-1, with 7 bases identical to TRBD1. Germline trimming cut 5 bases from V and 6 bases from J; bases unmatched to any gene: 19. CDR3 length equals 18 residues. Germline V lookup: CDR1 SEHNR, CDR2 FQNEAQ (reference sequence). The CDR3 DNA follows: TGTGCCAGCAGCCCAAACAGGGGTTCTACATGGGGTGCCAATGAGCAGTTCTTC. Translation: CASSPNRGSTWGANEQFF. The complete variable domain, with remaining parts taken from reference TRBV7-9 and TRBJ2-1, reads DTGVSQNPRHKITKRGQNVTFRCDPISEHNRLYWYRQTLGQGPEFLTYFQNEAQLEKSRLLSDRFSAERPKGSFSTLEIQRTEQGDSAMYLCASSPNRGSTWGANEQFFGPGTRLTVL.

The chain employs TRBV7-9 and TRBJ1-5; 7 positions match TRBD1. V lost 10 bases to trimming and J lost 3 bases; unmatched junction nucleotides: 9. The CDR3 spans 14 residues. Germline-derived CDR1 and CDR2 are SEHNR and FQNEAQ (reference sequence). The CDR3 is CATATGSVNQPQHF. The CDR3 nucleotides read TGTGCCACCGCGACAGGGAGTGTCAATCAGCCCCAGCATTTT.

V is TRBV7-2 and J is TRBJ2-7; 9 nucleotides align to TRBD2. Trimming took 0 bases from V and 2 from J; bases not matched to a gene: 5. This CDR3 region has 16 residues. From germline, CDR1 is SGHTA and CDR2 FQGNSA. The CDR3 nucleotides read TGTGCCAGCAGCTTAGCGCCTAGCGGGGCTACCTACGAGCAGTACTTC. It codes for CASSLAPSGATYEQYF.

V and J are TRBV10-3 and TRBJ1-1, with D unresolved. V was shortened by 6 bases and J by 4 bases, with 12 bases between the two germline ends. The CDR3 runs 13 residues. Per the germline V gene, CDR1 is ENHRY and CDR2 is SYGVKD. The CDR3 bases are TGTGCCATCAGGAGCCAGCCAATCACTGAAGCTTTCTTT. Protein product: CAIRSQPITEAFF.

The chain is built from TRBV7-9 and TRBJ1-2, with D possibly TRBD1 on 5 matching bases. From germline, CDR1 is SEHNR and CDR2 FQNEAQ (reference sequence). CDR3 length equals 15 residues. Trimming pared 4 bases from V and 2 bases from J, leaving 14 bases between. The CDR3 DNA reads as TGTGCCAGCAGCTACGAAGGTGGGGGGAACTATGGCTACACCTTC. This sequence encodes CASSYEGGGNYGYTF.

The CDR3 nucleotides are TGTGCCAGCAGCTTAGTCCCCGGGACAACTCCTCATGGCTACACCTTC. It yields the protein CASSLVPGTTPHGYTF. This chain links TRBV7-8 with TRBJ1-2; tentatively, D is TRBD1 (6 bases). The CDR3 extends over 16 amino acids. CDR1 is SGHVS, CDR2 FQNEAQ, per germline. V lost 1 base to trimming and J lost 6 bases, with 18 bases between them.

The V call is TRBV7-6, the J call TRBJ1-2, with 10 nucleotides matching TRBD1. Germline V gene lookup returns CDR1 SGHVS and CDR2 FNYEAQ. CDR3 length equals 15 residues. V gave up 5 bases and J gave up 4 bases; unmatched junction bases: 7. The CDR3 bases are TGTGCCAGCAGCCCGCAGACAGGGGGCGGCTATGGCTACACCTTC. Its protein product is CASSPQTGGGYGYTF.

The chain carries TRBV11-1 and TRBJ1-1; TRBD1 aligns across 9 bases. CDR3 size: 12 residues. Germline V gene lookup returns CDR1 SGHAT and CDR2 FQDESV (reference sequence). The V segment lost 5 bases and the J segment 11 bases; nucleotides outside the gene matches: 6. CDR3 sequence: CASSMDRGNAFF. CDR3 coding DNA: TGTGCCAGCAGCATGGACAGGGGCAACGCTTTCTTT. Drawing the rest from reference TRBV11-1 and TRBJ1-1, the complete variable domain is EAEVAQSPRYKITEKSQAVAFWCDPISGHATLYWYRQILGQGPELLVQFQDESVVDDSQLPKDRFSAERLKGVDSTLKIQPAELGDSAMYLCASSMDRGNAFFGQGTRLTVV.

The chain has TRBV25-1 and TRBJ1-5; TRBD1 is a possible D gene (5 bases). The CDR3 extends over 15 amino acids. The V gene's germline CDR1 is MGHDK and CDR2 SYGVNS. V was cut by 5 bases and J by 6 bases, with 17 bases left in between. CDR3 residues: CASSPPGGGVQPQHF. For the CDR3, the DNA is TGTGCCAGCAGTCCGCCCGGGGGAGGGGTTCAGCCCCAGCATTTT.

In its sample, this clone was seen once. The V gene is TRBV11-2, the J gene TRBJ1-3; D is unresolved. V shed 6 bases and J shed 0 bases, with 12 bases lying between them. In germline, CDR1 is SGHAT, CDR2 FQNNGV. This CDR3 region has 15 residues. CDR3 loop: CASRPLAGSGNTIYF. The CDR3 bases are TGTGCCAGCAGACCCTTGGCCGGCTCTGGAAACACCATATATTTT.

Worth noting for this clone: The same CDR3 arises from other DNA sequences in this sample as well. V gene TRBV6-5 combines with J gene TRBJ2-7; D is unresolved. The V end was cut by 5 bases, the J end by 1 base, with 12 bases between. The CDR3 consists of 14 residues. CDR1 is MNHEY and CDR2 is SVGAGI in the germline V gene. The CDR3 sequence: CASSTGRSSYEQYF. DNA of the CDR3: TGTGCCAGCAGTACCGGACGTAGTTCCTACGAGCAGTACTTC.

This clone was found a few times. The V gene is TRBV27, the J gene TRBJ2-2; unclear D gene. Germline CDR1 MNHEY, CDR2 SMNVEV (reference sequence). CDR3 length: 14 amino acids. V lost 4 bases and J lost 2, with 8 bases in between. This CDR3 is CASSSVLNTGELFF. The CDR3 coding sequence is TGTGCCAGCAGTTCAGTTTTAAACACCGGGGAGCTGTTTTTT.

The rearrangement links TRBV7-2 to TRBJ2-3, with a tentative D call TRBD1 (6 bases). This CDR3 contains 16 residues. V gave up 5 bases and J gave up 1 base, with 16 bases separating them. The germline V gene has CDR1 SGHTA and CDR2 FQGNSA. The CDR3 here is CASSPATGPGTDTQYF. CDR3 sequence (DNA): TGTGCCAGCAGCCCCGCGACAGGACCAGGCACAGATACGCAGTATTTT. The whole variable domain, filled in from reference TRBV7-2 and TRBJ2-3, reads GAGVSQSPSNKVTEKGKDVELRCDPISGHTALYWYRQSLGQGLEFLIYFQGNSAPDKSGLPSDRFSAERTGGSVSTLTIQRTQQEDSAVYLCASSPATGPGTDTQYFGPGTRLTVL.

The chain joins TRBV29-1 to TRBJ2-1, with 8 bases matching TRBD2. This CDR3 contains 14 residues. V was pared by 7 bases and J by 4 bases, with 9 bases of the junction left unmatched. Per the germline V gene, CDR1 is SQVTM and CDR2 is ANQGSEA. In DNA form, the CDR3 reads TGCAGCGCCCTCGGGCGGGGGGTATACAATGAGCAGTTCTTC. Amino acid sequence: CSALGRGVYNEQFF.

The chain recombines TRBV29-1 with TRBJ1-1, with TRBD1 matching 8 bases. This CDR3 comprises 13 residues. From germline, CDR1 is SQVTM and CDR2 ANQGSEA. CDR3 bases: TGCGGATCGAGTACAGGGGGGAACACTGAAGCTTTCTTT. Protein: CGSSTGGNTEAFF.

The V call is TRBV10-3, the J call TRBJ2-6, with TRBD2 identical over 9 bases. V lost 9 bases, J lost 0 bases, and 6 bases stayed unmatched. There are 16 residues in the CDR3. Per germline, CDR1 ENHRY and CDR2 SYGVKD. DNA of the CDR3: TGTGCCATTCCTAGCGGGGCCTCCTCTGGGGCCAACGTCCTGACTTTC. It specifies CAIPSGASSGANVLTF.

The V call is TRBV30, the J call TRBJ1-2, with D hard to call. Germline V CDR1 and CDR2: GTSNPN, SVGIG (reference sequence). The CDR3 runs to 12 residues. Trimming left V 0 bases short and J 1 base short, with 3 bases between. The CDR3 DNA follows: TGTGCCTGGAGTGTAGATAACTATGGCTACACCTTC. Its protein product is CAWSVDNYGYTF. Using reference TRBV30 and TRBJ1-2 for the parts outside the CDR3, the full variable domain is SQTIHQWPATLVQPVGSPLSLECTVEGTSNPNLYWYRQAAGRGLQLLFYSVGIGQISSEVPQNLSASRPQDRQFILSSKKLLLSDSGFYLCAWSVDNYGYTFGSGTRLTVV.

The chain combines TRBV30 with TRBJ1-6; D uncertain. V was trimmed by 1 base and J by 3 bases, leaving 7 bases between them. The CDR3 consists of 14 residues. Germline values: CDR1 GTSNPN, CDR2 SVGIG (reference sequence). CDR3 in amino acids: CAWSGTVYNSPLHF. The CDR3, as DNA: TGTGCCTGGAGTGGGACGGTCTATAATTCACCCCTCCACTTT. The full variable domain, in which reference TRBV30 and TRBJ1-6 provide the parts outside the CDR3, is SQTIHQWPATLVQPVGSPLSLECTVEGTSNPNLYWYRQAAGRGLQLLFYSVGIGQISSEVPQNLSASRPQDRQFILSSKKLLLSDSGFYLCAWSGTVYNSPLHFGNGTRLTVT.

V usage is TRBV27 and J usage is TRBJ1-1; D is possibly TRBD1 (6 bases). Deletions cut 4 bases from V and 4 bases from J, with 10 bases between. From germline, CDR1 is MNHEY and CDR2 SMNVEV (reference sequence). This CDR3 is 13 amino acids long. CDR3 amino acids: CASSSGQLTEAFF. The CDR3 DNA reads as TGTGCCAGCAGTTCTGGACAGCTCACTGAAGCTTTCTTT.

This chain connects TRBV5-1 to TRBJ2-7, with 14 bases identical to TRBD2. Germline lookup yields CDR1 SGHRS and CDR2 YFSETQ. The CDR3 totals 15 residues. J gave up 2 bases and V 3 bases, and 1 base lay outside the gene matches. CDR3 nucleotides: TGCGCCAGCAGCTCGACTAGCGGGGGGGCCTACGAGCAGTACTTC. This codes for CASSSTSGGAYEQYF.